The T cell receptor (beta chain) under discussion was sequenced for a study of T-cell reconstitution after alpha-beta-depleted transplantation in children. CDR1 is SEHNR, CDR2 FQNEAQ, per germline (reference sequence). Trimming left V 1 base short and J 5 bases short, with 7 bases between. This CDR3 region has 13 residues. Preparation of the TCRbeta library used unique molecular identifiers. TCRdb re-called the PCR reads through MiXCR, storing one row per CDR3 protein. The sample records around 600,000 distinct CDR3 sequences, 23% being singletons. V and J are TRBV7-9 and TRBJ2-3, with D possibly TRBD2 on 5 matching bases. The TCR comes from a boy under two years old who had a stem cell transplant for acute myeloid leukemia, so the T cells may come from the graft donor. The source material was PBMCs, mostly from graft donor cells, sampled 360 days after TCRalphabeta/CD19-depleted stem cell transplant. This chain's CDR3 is CASSLGTEDTQYF. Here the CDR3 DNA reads TGTGCCAGCAGCTTAGGGACTGAAGATACGCAGTATTTT. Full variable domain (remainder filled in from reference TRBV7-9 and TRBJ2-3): DTGVSQNPRHKITKRGQNVTFRCDPISEHNRLYWYRQTLGQGPEFLTYFQNEAQLEKSRLLSDRFSAERPKGSFSTLEIQRTEQGDSAMYLCASSLGTEDTQYFGPGTRLTVL.